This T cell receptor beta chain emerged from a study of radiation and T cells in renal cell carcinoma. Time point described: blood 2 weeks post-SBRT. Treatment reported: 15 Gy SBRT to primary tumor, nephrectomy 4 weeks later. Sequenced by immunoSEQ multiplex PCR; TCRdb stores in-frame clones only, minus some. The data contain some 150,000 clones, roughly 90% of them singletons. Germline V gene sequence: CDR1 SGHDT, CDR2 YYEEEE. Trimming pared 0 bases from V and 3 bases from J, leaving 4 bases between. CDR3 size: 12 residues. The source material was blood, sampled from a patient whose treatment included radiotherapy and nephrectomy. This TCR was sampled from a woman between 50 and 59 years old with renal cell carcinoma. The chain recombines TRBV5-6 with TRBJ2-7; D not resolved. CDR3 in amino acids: CASSLGNYEQYF. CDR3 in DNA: TGTGCCAGCAGCTTGGGCAACTACGAGCAGTACTTC. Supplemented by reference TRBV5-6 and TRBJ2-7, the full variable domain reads DAGVTQSPTHLIKTRGQQVTLRCSPKSGHDTVSWYQQALGQGPQFIFQYYEEEERQRGNFPDRFSGHQFPNYSSELNVNALLLGDSALYLCASSLGNYEQYFGPGTRLTVT.